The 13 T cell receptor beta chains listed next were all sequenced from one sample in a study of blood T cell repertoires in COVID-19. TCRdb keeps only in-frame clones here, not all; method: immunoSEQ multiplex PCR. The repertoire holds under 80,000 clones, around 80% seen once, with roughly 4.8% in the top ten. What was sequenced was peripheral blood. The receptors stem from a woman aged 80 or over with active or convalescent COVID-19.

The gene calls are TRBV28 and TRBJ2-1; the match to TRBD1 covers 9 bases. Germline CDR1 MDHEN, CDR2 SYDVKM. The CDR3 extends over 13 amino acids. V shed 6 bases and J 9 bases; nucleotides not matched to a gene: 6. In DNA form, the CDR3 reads TGTGCCAGCAGGCCACAGGGGGCTGTTGAGCAGTTCTTC. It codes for CASRPQGAVEQFF.

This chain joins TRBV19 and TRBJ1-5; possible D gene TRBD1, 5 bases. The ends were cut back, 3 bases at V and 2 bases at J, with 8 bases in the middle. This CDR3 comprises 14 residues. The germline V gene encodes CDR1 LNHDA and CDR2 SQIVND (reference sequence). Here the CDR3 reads CASSMGRGNQPQHF. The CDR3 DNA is TGTGCCAGTAGTATGGGCAGGGGCAATCAGCCCCAGCATTTT.

The CDR3: CASSPLARGRDNSPLHF. The CDR3 DNA follows: TGTGCCAGCTCACCCTTGGCCAGGGGGCGCGATAATTCACCCCTCCACTTT. V gene TRBV18 combines with J gene TRBJ1-6, with TRBD1 matching over 8 bases. The J segment lost 5 bases and the V segment lost 3 bases, leaving 9 bases of the junction unmatched. The CDR3 contains 17 residues. The germline V gene has CDR1 KGHSH and CDR2 LQKENI.

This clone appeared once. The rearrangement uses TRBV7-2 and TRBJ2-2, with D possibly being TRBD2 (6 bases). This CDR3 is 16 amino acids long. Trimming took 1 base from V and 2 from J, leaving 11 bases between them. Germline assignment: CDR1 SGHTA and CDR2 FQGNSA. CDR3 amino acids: CASSLGAGINTGELFF. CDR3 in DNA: TGTGCCAGCAGCTTAGGGGCGGGGATAAACACCGGGGAGCTGTTTTTT.

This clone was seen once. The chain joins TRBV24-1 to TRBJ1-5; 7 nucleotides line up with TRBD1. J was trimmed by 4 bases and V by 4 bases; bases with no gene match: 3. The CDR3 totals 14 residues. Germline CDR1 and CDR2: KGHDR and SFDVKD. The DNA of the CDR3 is TGTGCCACCAGTGACAGGGGGATTAATCAGCCCCAGCATTTT. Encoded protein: CATSDRGINQPQHF.

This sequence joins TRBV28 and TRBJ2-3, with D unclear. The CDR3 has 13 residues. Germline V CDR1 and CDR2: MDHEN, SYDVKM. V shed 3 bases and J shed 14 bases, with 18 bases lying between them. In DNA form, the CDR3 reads TGTGCCAGCAGTTTTCAGGCTCACGATAGGCTGTATTTT. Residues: CASSFQAHDRLYF. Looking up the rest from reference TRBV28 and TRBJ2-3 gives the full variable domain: DVKVTQSSRYLVKRTGEKVFLECVQDMDHENMFWYRQDPGLGLRLIYFSYDVKMKEKGDIPEGYSVSREKKERFSLILESASTNQTSMYLCASSFQAHDRLYFGPGTRLTVL.

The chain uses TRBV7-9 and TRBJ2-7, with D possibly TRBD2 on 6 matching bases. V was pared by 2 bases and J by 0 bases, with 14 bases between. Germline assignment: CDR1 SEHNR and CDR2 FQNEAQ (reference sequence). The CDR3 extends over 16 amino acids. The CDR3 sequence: CASSLSYGGSSYEQYF. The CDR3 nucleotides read TGTGCCAGCAGCTTATCCTACGGGGGAAGCTCCTACGAGCAGTACTTC.

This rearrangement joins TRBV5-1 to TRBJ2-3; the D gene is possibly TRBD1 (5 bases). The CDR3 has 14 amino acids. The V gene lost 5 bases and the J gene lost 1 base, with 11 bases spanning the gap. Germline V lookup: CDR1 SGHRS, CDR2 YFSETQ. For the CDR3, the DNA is TGCGCCAGCAGTCGACAGACTCGCACAGATACGCAGTATTTT. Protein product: CASSRQTRTDTQYF.

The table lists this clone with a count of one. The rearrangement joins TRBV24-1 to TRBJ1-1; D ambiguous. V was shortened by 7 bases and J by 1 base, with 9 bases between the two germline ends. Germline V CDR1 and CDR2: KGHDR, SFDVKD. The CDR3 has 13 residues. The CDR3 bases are TGTGCCACCAGATCCGAAGCGAACACTGAAGCTTTCTTT. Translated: CATRSEANTEAFF.

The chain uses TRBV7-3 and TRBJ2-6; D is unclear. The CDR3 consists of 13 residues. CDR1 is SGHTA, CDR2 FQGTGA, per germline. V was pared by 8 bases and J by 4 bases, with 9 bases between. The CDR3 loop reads CASAGSGANVLTF. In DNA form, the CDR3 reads TGTGCCAGCGCTGGTAGCGGGGCCAACGTCCTGACTTTC.

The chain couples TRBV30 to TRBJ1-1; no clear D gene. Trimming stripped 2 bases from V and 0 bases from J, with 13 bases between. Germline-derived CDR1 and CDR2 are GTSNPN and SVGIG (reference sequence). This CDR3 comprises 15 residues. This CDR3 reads CAWSPPGFMNTEAFF. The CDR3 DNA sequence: TGTGCCTGGAGTCCCCCAGGATTCATGAACACTGAAGCTTTCTTT.

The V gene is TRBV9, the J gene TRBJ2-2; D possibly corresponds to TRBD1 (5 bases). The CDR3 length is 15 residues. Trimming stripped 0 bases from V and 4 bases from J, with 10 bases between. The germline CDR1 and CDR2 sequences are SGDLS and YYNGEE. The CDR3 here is CASSVDRYSTGELFF. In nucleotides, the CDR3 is TGTGCCAGCAGCGTAGACAGGTACTCCACCGGGGAGCTGTTTTTT. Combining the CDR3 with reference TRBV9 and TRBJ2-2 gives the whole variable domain DSGVTQTPKHLITATGQRVTLRCSPRSGDLSVYWYQQSLDQGLQFLIQYYNGEERAKGNILERFSAQQFPDLHSELNLSSLELGDSALYFCASSVDRYSTGELFFGEGSRLTVL.

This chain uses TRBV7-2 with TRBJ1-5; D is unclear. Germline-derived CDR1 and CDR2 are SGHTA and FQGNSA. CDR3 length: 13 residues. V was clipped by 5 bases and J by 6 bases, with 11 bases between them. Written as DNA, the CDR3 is TGTGCCAGCAGCGCCCGATCGGGTCAGCCCCAGCATTTT. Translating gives CASSARSGQPQHF.